This is a list of T cell receptor beta chains from one sample in a study of early T cells in non-severe SARS-CoV-2 infection. TCRdb fed the 5' RACE reads into MiXCR, producing one record per CDR3 protein. The profile shows 68,000 or so distinct CDR3 sequences, 10% to 15% of them singletons. The specimen was whole blood. The receptors shown here come from an adult who was a healthcare worker with PCR-confirmed SARS-CoV-2 infection or an uninfected control (not recorded which). Both conserved end residues are part of each CDR3. Clone sizes are given selectively: once, few, many, or a class where the clone is expanded.

>TRBV18|-
CASSSRSGGTYEQYF
>TRBV20-1|-
CSARDWGQGLEKLFF
>TRBV11-2|-
CASSPPGIHEQFF
>TRBV2|many
CASSPERVSFTDTQYF
>TRBV5-1|-
CASSLSFTSGGATDTQYF
>TRBV7-8|many
CASSPLGVAKNIQYF
>TRBV7-2|few
CASSLGGTGYNEQFF
>TRBV9|-
CASSVGVGQETQYF
>TRBV14|many
CASSQARRETQYF
>TRBV5-5|many
CASSPTTFSGEETQYF
>TRBV9|many
CASSSKHNSPLHF
>TRBV19|many
CASSRQGNTDTQYF
>TRBV29-1|many
CSVEVWGPGFGYTF
>TRBV21-1|-
CASTPWDRINTEAFF
>TRBV5-1|-
CASSPDGTSGRKTQYF
>TRBV6-1|many
CASRGVLSGNEQFF
>TRBV10-2|many
CASSESGRAQYF
>TRBV20-1|many
CSARDRSLVSDTQYF
>TRBV29-1|few
CSGTTPANEKLFF
>TRBV6-6|medium-sized
CASSPGLGQAFF
>TRBV6-1|many
CASIPKRGIYGYTF
>TRBV7-9|-
CASSPTQGADTQYF
>TRBV6-5|few
CASSKLDISLEAFF
>TRBV10-2|-
CASSLAGMTYNEQFF
>TRBV19|many
CASSTWGGGQPQHF
>TRBV4-1|many
CASSQLAGSTDTQYF
>TRBV3-1|-
CASSQPRGGLVETQYF
>TRBV2|-
CASRPREAYEQYF
>TRBV5-1|many
CASSFAGDNSPLHF
>TRBV21-1|many
CASSKGWQGDTYTEAFF
>TRBV7-2|many
CASSSSGNIQYF